Described below is a single T cell receptor beta chain sequence and its context. These data are taken from a study of blood T cell repertoires in COVID-19. Original processing methods: Reference gene primer amplification in the assay estimated nucleated cell counts. Generated by immunoSEQ multiplex PCR, the TCRdb table keeps only in-frame clones and is missing some. V, J and clone size were drawn from that table, and D and trimming were deduced from the DNA. The table lists over 300,000 clones, 87% of them singletons. The CDR3 covers 18 residues. Germline V gives CDR1 MGHRA, CDR2 YSYEKL. Trimming removed 0 bases from V and 2 bases from J; junction bases left unmatched: 8.

The chain links TRBV4-1 to TRBJ2-1; TRBD2 agrees at 9 bases. This receptor was obtained from a woman aged 25 to 39 who had recovered from COVID-19. Material for sequencing was PBMCs or T cells enriched from blood (not recorded which). The CDR3 DNA reads as TGCGCCAGCAGCCAAGATCCCCCTAGCGGGGAAACCTACAATGAGCAGTTCTTC. Translating it yields CASSQDPPSGETYNEQFF.